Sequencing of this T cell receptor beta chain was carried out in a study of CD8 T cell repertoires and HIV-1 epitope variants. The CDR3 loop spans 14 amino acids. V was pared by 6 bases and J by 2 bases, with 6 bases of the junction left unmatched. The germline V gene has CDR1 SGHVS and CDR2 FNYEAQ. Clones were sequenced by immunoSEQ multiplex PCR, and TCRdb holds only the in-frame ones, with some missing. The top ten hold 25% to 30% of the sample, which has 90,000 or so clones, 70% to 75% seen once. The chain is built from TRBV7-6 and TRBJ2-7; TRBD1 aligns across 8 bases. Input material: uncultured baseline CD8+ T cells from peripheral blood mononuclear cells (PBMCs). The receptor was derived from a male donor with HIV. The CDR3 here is CASSSGTGTYEQYF. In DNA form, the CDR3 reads TGTGCCAGCAGTTCAGGGACAGGAACCTACGAGCAGTACTTC.